Below, 2 T cell receptor beta chains from the same sample are listed, as sequenced in a study of control samples from healthy donors and cancer patients. TCRdb's copy holds only in-frame clones and misses some; the assay was immunoSEQ multiplex PCR. Counted here are approximately 150,000 clones, 80% to 95% occurring once; the ten biggest clones make up more than 5%. What was sequenced was blood. These receptors all stem from a man younger than 35 in good health.

The chain links TRBV12-3 or TRBV12-4 to TRBJ1-5; D perhaps matches TRBD1 (6 bases). Trimming pared 3 bases from V and 6 bases from J, leaving 9 bases between. CDR3 length equals 13 residues. The CDR3 spells CASSLRGVQPQHF. The CDR3 region has the DNA TGTGCCAGCAGTTTGAGGGGGGTTCAGCCCCAGCATTTT.

Concerning this clone: Sequence at one end of the junction differs from germline and may be a read error. The same CDR3 arises from other DNA sequences in this sample as well. The chain employs TRBV7-2 and TRBJ1-3, with D hard to call. CDR1 is SGHTA and CDR2 is FQGNSA in the germline V gene. The CDR3 runs to 16 residues. The CDR3 nucleotides read TGTGCCAGCAGTTTAGCGCTTGGGTACTCTGGAAACACCATATATTTT. As protein: CASSLALGYSGNTIYF. The full variable domain, rest sourced from reference TRBV7-2 and TRBJ1-3, is GAGVSQSPSNKVTEKGKDVELRCDPISGHTALYWYRQSLGQGLEFLIYFQGNSAPDKSGLPSDRFSAERTGGSVSTLTIQRTQQEDSAVYLCASSLALGYSGNTIYFGEGSWLTVV.